The rows below give T cell receptor beta chains drawn from one sample of a study of blood T cell repertoires in COVID-19. The method was immunoSEQ multiplex PCR; TCRdb's version includes in-frame clones alone and lacks a portion of them. Found here are approximately 300,000 clones, 89% of them singletons; the top ten hold under 8%. Sequenced input: peripheral blood. Receptors were obtained from a man aged 18 to 30 who had recovered from COVID-19. Both conserved end residues are part of each CDR3. A D gene is named only where the DNA matches it firmly. A row's size may be missing; if present it is once, few, many or a size class.

DNA	CDR3	V	J	D	size
TGTGCCAGCAGCCAGGGACAGATGAACACTGAAGCTTTCTTT	CASSQGQMNTEAFF	TRBV3-1/TRBV3-2	TRBJ1-1	TRBD1	.
TGTGCCAGCAGTGTACAGGGGGCGGTCACTGAAGCTTTCTTT	CASSVQGAVTEAFF	TRBV25-1	TRBJ1-1	TRBD1	.
TGTGCCAGCAGCTTAGCCGGGGGGGATTATTCACCCCTCCACTTT	CASSLAGGDYSPLHF	TRBV7-3	TRBJ1-6	.	.
TGTGCCAGCAGCGGGATAGCGGGGGGAAGCTCCTACAATGAGCAGTTCTTC	CASSGIAGGSSYNEQFF	TRBV11-2	TRBJ2-1	TRBD2	.
TGTGCCAGCAGCCTCGGACAGAGGGGCTCCTACAATGAGCAGTTCTTC	CASSLGQRGSYNEQFF	TRBV5-4	TRBJ2-1	.	.
TGTGCCAGCAGTTTAGAGAGAGCTGAAGCTTTCTTT	CASSLERAEAFF	TRBV12-3/TRBV12-4	TRBJ1-1	.	.
TGTGCCAGCACCTCCGGTACCCCTCGACTAGCGGACCCCTACGAGCAGTACTTC	CASTSGTPRLADPYEQYF	TRBV21-1	TRBJ2-7	.	.
TGTGCCAGCTCCCCTAGTAGGGACAGCGTTACCCCGGACACTGAAGCTTTCTTT	CASSPSRDSVTPDTEAFF	TRBV18	TRBJ1-1	TRBD1	.
TGTGCCAGTAGTCCCCTGGGGGGGGTCACTGAAGCTTTCTTT	CASSPLGGVTEAFF	TRBV19	TRBJ1-1	.	.
TGCGCCAGCAGTACGATGGACAGGGGCATCAACAATGAGCAGTTCTTC	CASSTMDRGINNEQFF	TRBV5-1	TRBJ2-1	TRBD1	.
TGTGCCAGCTCACCACACGCGGGGGCTCAAGAGACCCAGTACTTC	CASSPHAGAQETQYF	TRBV18	TRBJ2-5	.	.
TGCGCCAGCAGCCAAGACCCGGGACAGGACAATCAGCCCCAGCATTTT	CASSQDPGQDNQPQHF	TRBV4-1	TRBJ1-5	TRBD1	.
TGTGCCAGCAGCTTTGCGGGGGCCCAAAATGAGCAGTTCTTC	CASSFAGAQNEQFF	TRBV7-2	TRBJ2-1	.	.
TGTGCCAGCACCGCGGACAGAAATCAGCCCCAGCATTTT	CASTADRNQPQHF	TRBV12-3/TRBV12-4	TRBJ1-5	.	.
TGTGCCAGCAGGCGGGACAGGGGTGGAGTCTACGAGCAGTACTTC	CASRRDRGGVYEQYF	TRBV6-5	TRBJ2-7	TRBD1	.
TGTGCCAGTAGTATAGACGGACTAGCGGGGGACTCCTACAATGAGCAGTTCTTC	CASSIDGLAGDSYNEQFF	TRBV19	TRBJ2-1	TRBD2	.
TGTGCCAGCAGTTTACAGATTCAAGAGACCCAGTACTTC	CASSLQIQETQYF	TRBV12-3/TRBV12-4	TRBJ2-5	.	once
TGCGCCAGCAGCCAAGGGTATGAGGGATCTAATGAAAAACTGTTTTTT	CASSQGYEGSNEKLFF	TRBV4-3	TRBJ1-4	.	.
TGTGCCAGCAGCCCCCCAATGGGACAGGATTCCTACGAGCAGTACTTC	CASSPPMGQDSYEQYF	TRBV13	TRBJ2-7	TRBD1	.
TGTGCCAGCACCAAAGAAGGAGCGACGAACACCGGGGAGCTGTTTTTT	CASTKEGATNTGELFF	TRBV11-1	TRBJ2-2	.	.
TGCGCCAGCAGCTTGTGGCGGGGCTCCTACAATGAGCAGTTCTTC	CASSLWRGSYNEQFF	TRBV5-1	TRBJ2-1	.	.
TGTGCCAGCAGCCCAATACTAGCGGGGCCGAACACCGGGGAGCTGTTTTTT	CASSPILAGPNTGELFF	TRBV7-2	TRBJ2-2	TRBD2	.
TGTGCCAGCAGAGGGAGCCCTAGCACAGATACGCAGTATTTT	CASRGSPSTDTQYF	TRBV6-5	TRBJ2-3	.	.
TGTGCCAGCAGTTCTACTCGAGGGCGTCCCCACACAGATACGCAGTATTTT	CASSSTRGRPHTDTQYF	TRBV27	TRBJ2-3	.	.
TGTGCCAGCAGCCAATCCGGGACAGGGGGAGGAGATACGCAGTATTTT	CASSQSGTGGGDTQYF	TRBV9	TRBJ2-3	TRBD1	once
TGTGCCAGCGCTCCGGGACTAGCTGGGACAGATACGCAGTATTTT	CASAPGLAGTDTQYF	TRBV6-5	TRBJ2-3	TRBD2	.
TGTGCTAGTGGCCTCCTGTGGGAGACAGGGGCCAACGTCCTGACTTTC	CASGLLWETGANVLTF	TRBV12-5	TRBJ2-6	.	.
TGTGCCAGCACCCGGGACAGGGGCGCGGGGGGAGGCTACACCTTC	CASTRDRGAGGGYTF	TRBV2	TRBJ1-2	TRBD1	.
TGCGCCAGCAGCCAACAGGGGTCGAGCTCCTACAATGAGCAGTTCTTC	CASSQQGSSSYNEQFF	TRBV4-3	TRBJ2-1	.	.
TGTGCCAGCAGTTACTCGAGGCGGGGCTATGGCTACACCTTC	CASSYSRRGYGYTF	TRBV6-5	TRBJ1-2	.	.
TGTGCCAGCGGTTTGGAGGGCTACACCTTC	CASGLEGYTF	TRBV28	TRBJ1-2	.	.
TGCGCCAGCAGCGGACCGGGACAGGGGACTTCACCCCTCCACTTT	CASSGPGQGTSPLHF	TRBV5-1	TRBJ1-6	TRBD1	.
TGCGCCAGTCCACTTTACCCCACTAGCGGGGGGCCCTGCGAGCAGTACTTC	CASPLYPTSGGPCEQYF	TRBV5-1	TRBJ2-7	TRBD2	.
TGTGCCAGCAGTTTAGGGCAGTTTGAAGCTTTCTTT	CASSLGQFEAFF	TRBV12-3/TRBV12-4	TRBJ1-1	.	.
TGCGCCAGCAGCGACCGGGACAGGGACTCCTACGAGCAGTACTTC	CASSDRDRDSYEQYF	TRBV5-1	TRBJ2-7	TRBD1	.
TGTGCCAGCTCACTGGCTAGCGGCCCCCTGGATACGCAGTATTTT	CASSLASGPLDTQYF	TRBV18	TRBJ2-3	TRBD2	.
TGTGCCAGCAGCTGGGATGACAGAACACTCCGCGAGCAGTACTTC	CASSWDDRTLREQYF	TRBV7-2	TRBJ2-7	.	.
TGTGCCAGCAGATTGGAGGGCCTCGGGGCCGGGGAGCTGTTTTTT	CASRLEGLGAGELFF	TRBV7-3	TRBJ2-2	.	once
TGTGCCAGCAGTTTAGATAGGGAGCCCTCCTACAATGAGCAGTTCTTC	CASSLDREPSYNEQFF	TRBV27	TRBJ2-1	.	.
TGTGCCAGCAGCCAAGTAGGGGGGAACACTGAAGCTTTCTTT	CASSQVGGNTEAFF	TRBV14	TRBJ1-1	.	.
TGTGCCACAAGGGAGCTGTTTTTT	CATRELFF	TRBV7-9	TRBJ2-2	.	.
TGTGCCACCAGCAGAGATCCCGGGGAAGGTGGAAACACCATATATTTT	CATSRDPGEGGNTIYF	TRBV15	TRBJ1-3	.	.
TGTGCCAGTAGTATCAAGGGACACACATTTTCTGCAACTAATGAAAAACTGTTTTTT	CASSIKGHTFSATNEKLFF	TRBV19	TRBJ1-4	.	.
TGTGCCAGCTCAGCTGGGACAGGGGGTAACACTGAAGCTTTCTTT	CASSAGTGGNTEAFF	TRBV18	TRBJ1-1	TRBD1	.
TGTGCCAGCAGCTTTACCGGGAGCCTAGACAATGAGCAGTTCTTC	CASSFTGSLDNEQFF	TRBV5-5	TRBJ2-1	.	.
TGCAGCGTTTGCGAGACAGGGGAGACCCAGTACTTC	CSVCETGETQYF	TRBV29-1	TRBJ2-5	TRBD1	.
TGTGCCAGCAGTTTGGGCGGGGTCTACGAGCAGTACTTC	CASSLGGVYEQYF	TRBV12-3/TRBV12-4	TRBJ2-7	.	.
TGCGCCAGCAGCCAGAAGGGACAGGGGGCGTATGGCTACACCTTC	CASSQKGQGAYGYTF	TRBV4-3	TRBJ1-2	TRBD1	.